The rows below give T cell receptor beta chains drawn from one sample of a study of circulating CD8 cells and anti-PD-1 response in melanoma. TCRdb redid the calling of the reads with MiXCR, one entry per CDR3 protein. Here the sample spans more than 1,000 distinct CDR3 sequences, 7.5% to 8% being singletons. This specimen consisted of CD8+ T cells from PBMCs, obtained at baseline or after one month of anti-PD-1 therapy (not recorded which). These receptors were obtained from a human donor with melanoma. CDR3s include the opening cysteine and the closing phenylalanine or tryptophan. The D gene is left open where the match is weak. Only some rows state a clone size, as once, few, many or a class for expanded clones.

>NA|once|TRBV7-9|TRBJ2-1
CASSLGTYNEQFF
TGTGCCAGCAGCTTAGGCACCTACAATGAGCAGTTCTTC
>NA|medium-sized|TRBV5-6|TRBJ1-5
CASSPAPLGNQPQHF
TGTGCCAGCAGTCCGGCCCCTTTGGGCAATCAGCCCCAGCATTTT
>TRBD1|medium-sized|TRBV4-1|TRBJ2-2
CASSQGQGNTGELFF
TGCGCCAGCAGTCAGGGACAGGGAAACACCGGGGAGCTGTTTTTT
>NA|few|TRBV28|TRBJ2-1
CASSLSGPRENEQFF
TGTGCCAGCAGCCTGAGCGGGCCCCGGGAAAATGAGCAGTTCTTC
>NA|medium-sized|TRBV19|TRBJ1-1
CASIAGPGGTEAFF
TGTGCCAGTATCGCCGGGCCCGGAGGTACTGAAGCTTTCTTT
>NA|medium-sized|TRBV29-1|TRBJ2-3
CSVVGLDGTDTQYF
TGCAGCGTTGTTGGTCTAGACGGCACAGATACGCAGTATTTT
>TRBD1|medium-sized|TRBV4-1|TRBJ1-5
CASSLLPGGVGGFSNQPQHF
TGCGCCAGCAGCCTGTTACCAGGGGGAGTAGGGGGATTTAGCAATCAGCCCCAGCATTTT
>NA|large|TRBV2|TRBJ2-3
CAGEGTDTQYF
TGTGCCGGCGAGGGGACAGATACGCAGTATTTT
>NA|medium-sized|TRBV29-1|TRBJ2-1
CSVEDVSSYNEQFF
TGCAGCGTGGAGGACGTGAGCTCCTACAATGAGCAGTTCTTC
>NA|large|TRBV24-1|TRBJ1-5
CATSDLPSNQPQHF
TGTGCCACCAGTGATTTGCCGTCTAATCAGCCCCAGCATTTT
>TRBD1|large|TRBV10-3|TRBJ2-5
CAIRPGQGQETQYF
TGTGCCATCAGACCGGGACAGGGTCAAGAGACCCAGTACTTC
>TRBD1|large|TRBV24-1|TRBJ2-1
CATSDTGQAKNEQFF
TGTGCCACCAGTGATACGGGACAGGCAAAAAATGAGCAGTTCTTC
>NA|medium-sized|TRBV28|TRBJ2-2
CASSLSTSGPNTGELFF
TGTGCCAGCAGTTTGTCCACTAGTGGCCCGAACACCGGGGAGCTGTTTTTT
>NA|NA|TRBV12-3/TRBV12-4|TRBJ2-2
CASTPLGRGPNSGELFF
TGTGCCAGCACCCCTCTGGGCAGGGGCCCGAACTCCGGGGAGCTGTTTTTT
>NA|large|TRBV27|TRBJ1-1
CASSPLSPTEAFF
TGTGCCAGCAGTCCCCTAAGTCCCACTGAAGCTTTCTTT
>NA|few|TRBV19|TRBJ2-3
CASTPLGAQTDTQYF
TGTGCCAGTACCCCTCTGGGGGCCCAGACAGATACGCAGTATTTT
>TRBD1|large|TRBV4-1|TRBJ2-3
CASSPRGHMDRDGTDTQYF
TGCGCCAGCAGCCCCCGAGGGCACATGGACAGGGATGGAACAGATACGCAGTATTTT
>NA|large|TRBV6-1|TRBJ2-6
CASSEGDSGANVLTF
TGTGCCAGCAGTGAAGGGGACTCTGGGGCCAACGTCCTGACTTTC
>NA|large|TRBV7-3|TRBJ2-5
CASSLWGGLAETQYF
TGTGCCAGCAGCCTATGGGGAGGACTGGCGGAGACCCAGTACTTC
>NA|medium-sized|TRBV20-1|TRBJ1-6
CSARDEGGAYNSPLHF
TGCAGTGCTAGAGATGAGGGAGGAGCTTATAATTCACCCCTCCACTTT
>NA|large|TRBV21-1|TRBJ1-1
CASSLTGGPNTEAFF
TGTGCCAGCAGCCTAACGGGGGGTCCCAACACTGAAGCTTTCTTT
>NA|NA|TRBV21-1|TRBJ2-3
CASSIPSGGIRITTDTQYF
TGTGCCAGCAGCATCCCTAGCGGGGGGATCAGAATAACCACAGATACGCAGTATTTT
>NA|few|TRBV28|TRBJ1-5
CACDTYYSNQPQHF
TGTGCCTGTGATACTTACTATAGCAATCAGCCCCAGCATTTT
>TRBD2|large|TRBV7-2|TRBJ2-7
CASSVGLAGGYEQYF
TGTGCCAGCAGCGTGGGACTAGCGGGGGGCTACGAGCAGTACTTC
>NA|NA|TRBV9|TRBJ2-1
CANSVVGGGERFF
TGTGCCAACAGCGTAGTAGGGGGAGGTGAGCGGTTCTTC
>TRBD1|large|TRBV19|TRBJ2-6
CASSPRTGIRSGANVLTF
TGTGCCAGTAGTCCTAGGACAGGGATTAGATCTGGGGCCAACGTCCTGACTTTC
>TRBD1|few|TRBV19|TRBJ1-2
CASATGAGGYTF
TGTGCCAGTGCCACAGGGGCGGGAGGCTACACCTTC
>NA|once|TRBV19|TRBJ2-7
CASSIDPGTPFYEQYF
TGTGCCAGTAGTATAGATCCCGGGACACCGTTCTACGAGCAGTACTTC
>TRBD1|medium-sized|TRBV6-2/TRBV6-3|TRBJ2-2
CASSLGQGAPGELFF
TGTGCCAGCAGTTTGGGACAGGGGGCCCCCGGGGAGCTGTTTTTT
>TRBD2|medium-sized|TRBV4-2|TRBJ2-7
CASSQGTSGDSYEQYF
TGTGCCAGCAGCCAGGGTACTAGCGGGGACTCCTACGAGCAGTACTTC
>TRBD1|medium-sized|TRBV2|TRBJ2-7
CASIFGTGAYEQYF
TGTGCCAGCATATTCGGGACAGGGGCCTACGAGCAGTACTTC
>TRBD1|medium-sized|TRBV7-8|TRBJ2-3
CASSPGQGEADTQYF
TGTGCCAGCAGCCCCGGACAGGGGGAGGCAGATACGCAGTATTTT
>NA|large|TRBV24-1|TRBJ2-5
CATSDLGEETQYF
TGTGCCACCAGTGATTTGGGGGAAGAGACCCAGTACTTC
>NA|NA|TRBV12-3/TRBV12-4|TRBJ1-3
CASTLGGNTIYF
TGTGCCAGCACACTAGGAGGAAACACCATATATTTT
>TRBD1|medium-sized|TRBV7-9|TRBJ2-3
CASSQDRGDWDTQYF
TGTGCCAGCAGCCAGGACAGGGGCGATTGGGATACGCAGTATTTT
>NA|medium-sized|TRBV27|TRBJ1-1
CASSGAGTAYHTEAFF
TGTGCCAGCAGTGGCGCGGGGACCGCTTACCACACTGAAGCTTTCTTT
>NA|large|TRBV27|TRBJ2-7
CASSSLNSYEQYF
TGTGCCAGCAGTTCCCTCAACTCCTACGAGCAGTACTTC
>NA|large|TRBV19|TRBJ2-1
CASTWGTYNEQFF
TGTGCCAGTACGTGGGGGACCTACAATGAGCAGTTCTTC
>NA|large|TRBV6-4|TRBJ2-3
CASSDGTSTDTQYF
TGTGCCAGCAGTGACGGGACTAGCACAGATACGCAGTATTTT
>TRBD2|large|TRBV5-4|TRBJ2-1
CASSQGGYNEQFF
TGTGCCAGCAGCCAGGGAGGGTACAATGAGCAGTTCTTC
>NA|medium-sized|TRBV14|TRBJ2-3
CASSGDSTDTQYF
TGTGCCAGCAGCGGGGACTCCACAGATACGCAGTATTTT
>TRBD1|once|TRBV9|TRBJ2-5
CASSSPGQGRETQHF
TGTGCCAGCAGCTCCCCGGGACAGGGCCGGGAGACCCAGCACTTC
>TRBD2|medium-sized|TRBV7-9|TRBJ2-7
CASSPASGGVDEQYF
TGTGCCAGCAGCCCGGCGAGCGGGGGGGTGGACGAGCAGTACTTC
>NA|medium-sized|TRBV25-1|TRBJ1-5
CASSQRSSNQPQHF
TGTGCCAGCAGTCAGAGGTCTAGCAATCAGCCCCAGCATTTT
>NA|medium-sized|TRBV6-1|TRBJ2-7
CASSELVRISYEQYF
TGTGCCAGCAGTGAATTGGTTCGGATTTCCTACGAGCAGTACTTC
>TRBD1|large|TRBV6-1|TRBJ1-6
CASSEATGGNSPLHF
TGTGCCAGCAGTGAAGCGACAGGGGGCAATTCACCCCTCCACTTT
>TRBD2|large|TRBV3-1|TRBJ2-2
CASGVLAGALMNTGELFF
TGTGCCAGCGGCGTACTAGCGGGGGCCCTAATGAACACCGGGGAGCTGTTTTTT
>TRBD1|NA|TRBV2|TRBJ1-1
CASQGQGLNTEAFF
TGTGCCTCGCAAGGACAGGGTTTGAACACTGAAGCTTTCTTT
>NA|medium-sized|TRBV5-1|TRBJ2-3
CASSPDTDTQYF
TGCGCCAGCAGCCCGGACACAGATACGCAGTATTTT
>NA|medium-sized|TRBV10-3|TRBJ1-1
CAQSQGRGTEAFF
TGTGCCCAGTCACAGGGTAGGGGCACTGAAGCTTTCTTT
>TRBD1|medium-sized|TRBV30|TRBJ1-2
CAWTAGGYGYTF
TGTGCCTGGACCGCAGGGGGCTATGGCTACACCTTC
>NA|medium-sized|TRBV2|TRBJ2-2
CASMQFTGELFF
TGTGCCAGCATGCAGTTCACGGGGGAGCTGTTTTTT
>NA|large|TRBV4-2|TRBJ2-7
CASSQEVSVDYEQYF
TGTGCCAGCAGCCAAGAGGTTAGCGTAGACTACGAGCAGTACTTC
>TRBD1|large|TRBV19|TRBJ2-7
CASSSTGGSYEQYF
TGTGCCAGTAGTTCGACAGGGGGCTCCTACGAGCAGTACTTC
>TRBD2|medium-sized|TRBV4-2|TRBJ2-3
CASSVSGGATDTQYF
TGTGCCAGCAGCGTAAGCGGGGGGGCAACAGATACGCAGTATTTT
>TRBD1|large|TRBV19|TRBJ2-1
CASTQTGTTYNEQFF
TGTGCCAGTACCCAGACAGGGACCACCTACAATGAGCAGTTCTTC